One and the same sample provided the 4 T cell receptor beta chains below, sequenced in a study of tumor-infiltrating lymphocytes in primary liver carcinoma. With about 470 ng total RNA as template and a constant-region primer, TCR beta cDNA was made. The TCR beta library was amplified through three nested multiplex PCR rounds in a modified ARM-PCR procedure. Running around 10 cycles apiece, the first two PCR rounds relied on TRBV1-TRBV30 forward primers together with a C-beta reverse primer. TCRdb called the multiplex PCR reads again in MiXCR, with one record for every CDR3 protein. The table lists under 150,000 distinct CDR3 sequences, roughly 75% of them singletons. Unsorted bulk tissue of about 20-31 mg yielded co-extracted RNA and DNA. Sequences were obtained from tumor-adjacent normal liver tissue. Receptors originate from an older woman with primary liver carcinoma and hepatitis B virus infection.

Remarks on this clonotype: A much larger clone sits a single nucleotide away, making a read error possible. The chain carries TRBV5-1 and TRBJ2-7; D unclear. Per the germline V gene, CDR1 is SGHRS and CDR2 is YFSETQ. The CDR3 has 13 residues. V was cut by 1 base and J by 3 bases, with 8 bases left in between. Here the CDR3 reads CASSLMGYYEQYF. The CDR3 nucleotides read TGCGCCAGCAGCTTGATGGGGTACTACGAGCAGTACTTC.

Concerning this clonotype: One junction end disagrees with the germline gene, perhaps due to a read error. The chain couples TRBV11-2 to TRBJ2-7; D may be TRBD2 (5 bases). The CDR3 is 14 amino acids. CDR1 and CDR2 from the germline V gene are SGHAT and FQNNGV. The CDR3 region is CASSLELEGGELYF. CDR3 sequence (DNA): TGTGCCAGCAGCTTGGAACTAGAGGGCGGAGAGCTGTACTTC.

In regard to this clonotype: One end of the junction varies from germline; a read error may be responsible. The CDR3 coding sequence is TGCGCCAGCAGCCAAAGCTCCCCAGCGGGCCCCATACAGTACTTC. Translated: CASSQSSPAGPIQYF. This chain connects TRBV4-2 to TRBJ2-4, with D perhaps matching TRBD2 (6 bases). The CDR3 is made up of 15 amino acids. The germline gives CDR1 LGHNA, CDR2 YNFKEQ.

A word on this clonotype: The CDR3 does not close with the conserved phenylalanine or tryptophan, likely indicating a read error. V is TRBV12-5 and J is TRBJ2-7; 7 nucleotides agree with TRBD1. The V segment lost 7 bases and the J segment 4 bases; nucleotides outside the gene matches: 7. This CDR3 has 13 amino acids. Germline V lookup: CDR1 LGHNT, CDR2 FRNRAP. The CDR3: CASVVGRGYEQYL. The DNA of the CDR3 is TGTGCTAGTGTCGTCGGCAGGGGGTACGAGCAGTACTTA.